These 9 T cell receptor beta chains were sequenced from one sample in a study of cytomegalovirus exposure and HLA in healthy donors. Amplification used 60 Vbeta primers and 13 Jbeta primers. The data were produced by immunoSEQ multiplex PCR, yet TCRdb's version contains in-frame clones alone and is incomplete. In the table there are around 120,000 clones, more than 65% of which are singletons. The specimen was PBMCs. All receptors derive from a woman between 55 and 75 years old in good health and CMV-seropositive.

As regards this clone: This CDR3 is also generated by other DNA sequences in the sample. The gene calls are TRBV5-1 and TRBJ2-1, with a weak D call TRBD1 (6 bases). V gave up 2 bases and J gave up 6 bases, with 12 bases separating them. The CDR3 loop spans 14 amino acids. CDR1 and CDR2 from the germline V gene are SGHRS and YFSETQ. CDR3 sequence reads: CASSFGTGSNEQFF. CDR3 nucleotides: TGCGCCAGCAGCTTTGGAACAGGGAGCAATGAGCAGTTCTTC.

V usage is TRBV7-9 and J usage is TRBJ2-1; D might be TRBD1 (5 bases). V gave up 1 base and J gave up 15 bases, with 13 bases separating them. From germline, CDR1 is SEHNR and CDR2 FQNEAQ (reference sequence). The CDR3 is 12 amino acids. The CDR3 sequence is CASSLEVGRTFF. The CDR3 DNA reads TGTGCCAGCAGCTTAGAGGTGGGGCGGACGTTCTTC. Full variable domain (outside the CDR3, taken from reference TRBV7-9 and TRBJ2-1): DTGVSQNPRHKITKRGQNVTFRCDPISEHNRLYWYRQTLGQGPEFLTYFQNEAQLEKSRLLSDRFSAERPKGSFSTLEIQRTEQGDSAMYLCASSLEVGRTFFGPGTRLTVL.

The chain combines TRBV2 with TRBJ1-6, with 8 bases matching TRBD1. The CDR3 spans 15 residues. The germline CDR1 and CDR2 sequences are SNHLY and FYNNEI. After removal of 6 bases from V and 4 bases from J, the junction contained 5 bases not matched to a gene. The DNA for the CDR3 is TGTGCCAGCAGGGACAGGGCAAATTATAATTCACCCCTCCACTTT. Its translation: CASRDRANYNSPLHF. Full variable domain (outside the CDR3, taken from reference TRBV2 and TRBJ1-6): EPEVTQTPSHQVTQMGQEVILRCVPISNHLYFYWYRQILGQKVEFLVSFYNNEISEKSEIFDDQFSVERPDGSNFTLKIRSTKLEDSAMYFCASRDRANYNSPLHFGNGTRLTVT.

The chain links TRBV23-1 to TRBJ1-3; perhaps TRBD1 as D (6 bases). TRBV23-1 is noted as an ORF with a role that remains uncertain. The CDR3 runs 16 residues. Trimming pared 3 bases from V and 7 bases from J, leaving 19 bases between. CDR3 bases: TGCGCCAGCAGTCAGCCCGGACAGAGAGAGAGGAACACCATATATTTT. This translates into CASSQPGQRERNTIYF.

V usage is TRBV19 and J usage is TRBJ2-7; TRBD2 matches at 10 bases. The CDR3 length is 13 residues. From germline, CDR1 is LNHDA and CDR2 SQIVND (reference sequence). J lost 4 bases, V lost 5 bases, and 2 bases had no gene match. The CDR3 sequence is CASSQAGGYEQYF. The CDR3, as DNA: TGTGCCAGTAGTCAAGCGGGGGGGTACGAGCAGTACTTC.

The CDR3 protein is CASSLRDSAYNEQFF. CDR3 in DNA: TGTGCCAGCAGCTTACGTGACAGCGCCTACAATGAGCAGTTCTTC. The V call is TRBV11-1, the J call TRBJ2-1; tentative D call: TRBD1 (5 bases). The length of the CDR3 is 15 residues. Per germline, CDR1 SGHAT and CDR2 FQDESV (reference sequence). With 2 bases removed from V and 2 bases from J, the gap between germline ends came to 10 bases.

This clone was recorded only once. The chain uses TRBV5-1 and TRBJ1-2; perhaps TRBD1 as D (5 bases). The CDR3 length is 14 residues. Trimming cost V 1 base and J 0 bases, with 7 bases left between them. Germline-derived CDR1 and CDR2 are SGHRS and YFSETQ. DNA for the CDR3: TGCGCCAGCAGCTTGACAGGAACTAACTATGGCTACACCTTC. Encoded protein: CASSLTGTNYGYTF.

The chain employs TRBV4-1 and TRBJ1-1, with a possible D match to TRBD1 (5 bases). This CDR3 spans 13 amino acids. V gave up 2 bases and J gave up 8 bases, with 12 bases separating them. Germline CDR1 MGHRA, CDR2 YSYEKL. CDR3 DNA: TGCGCCAGCAGCCAACAAGATCGGGGGGAAGCTTTCTTT. As protein: CASSQQDRGEAFF.

The gene calls are TRBV9 and TRBJ2-5; D is perhaps TRBD1 (5 bases). CDR1 is SGDLS, CDR2 YYNGEE, per germline. V lost 0 bases, J lost 5 bases, and 14 bases lay in between. This CDR3 spans 15 amino acids. CDR3 nucleotides: TGTGCCAGCAGCGTAGAGGGCAGGGTGCGGGAGACCCAGTACTTC. It codes for CASSVEGRVRETQYF.